These 20 T cell receptor beta chains came from one sample sequenced in a study of T cell repertoires in cytomegalovirus infection. Their antigen targets remain unknown. TCRdb passed the reads through MiXCR, listing each CDR3 protein once. Of around 300,000 distinct CDR3 sequences in the sample, around 20% are singletons; the top ten hold about 21%. The sequencing here drew on cultured PBMCs, taken from culture after CMV antigen stimulation. The receptors shown here come from a human donor in good health (CMV status not recorded). Some clones in this sample may be carry-over from other donors' samples.

This clonotype was counted only a few times. The CDR3 DNA reads as TGTGCCAGCAGCCGTAATGGAGGGCAGGAGACCCAGTACTTC. Its protein product is CASSRNGGQETQYF. The chain uses TRBV6-6 and TRBJ2-5; D might be TRBD2 (6 bases). V lost 6 bases and J lost 5, with 16 bases in between. The CDR3 extends over 14 amino acids. CDR1 is MNHNY and CDR2 is SVGAGI in the germline V gene (reference sequence).

This clonotype was seen a few times. This chain joins TRBV7-2 and TRBJ2-7; D possibly corresponds to TRBD2 (6 bases). CDR1 and CDR2 (germline): SGHTA, FQGNSA. Trimming pared 1 base from V and 3 bases from J, leaving 16 bases between. CDR3 length equals 16 residues. The CDR3 DNA is TGTGCCAGCAGCTTAGATAGTGGAGGGCTATACTACGAGCAGTACGTC. Its protein is CASSLDSGGLYYEQYV.

This clonotype has at least ten counts. This sequence joins TRBV28 and TRBJ2-4, with no clear D. Trimming cost V 5 bases and J 5 bases, with 10 bases left between them. CDR1 and CDR2 (germline): MDHEN, SYDVKM. The CDR3 extends over 13 amino acids. The CDR3 loop reads CASSLWTQNIQYF. The CDR3 coding sequence is TGTGCCAGCAGTCTCTGGACCCAAAACATTCAGTACTTC.

Comments on this clonotype: One end of the junction varies from germline; a read error may be responsible. The chain uses TRBV5-5 and TRBJ2-3; 8 bases fit TRBD2. The length of the CDR3 is 18 residues. CDR1 is SGHKS, CDR2 YYEKEE, per germline (reference sequence). CDR3 amino acids: CTSSLMVTLAGLTDTQYF. The CDR3 DNA sequence: TGTACCAGCAGCTTGATGGTAACTCTAGCGGGTCTCACAGATACGCAGTATTTT.

This clonotype was picked up a small number of times. V and J are TRBV4-2 and TRBJ2-2; TRBD1 aligns across 10 bases. The CDR3 extends over 18 amino acids. Germline V gene lookup returns CDR1 LGHNA and CDR2 YNFKEQ. J was trimmed by 4 bases and V by 4 bases; bases with no gene match: 12. DNA for the CDR3: TGTGCCAGCAGCCTGCCTTGGACAGGGGGTATGAGCACCGGGGAGCTGTTTTTT. Translation: CASSLPWTGGMSTGELFF.

This clonotype was observed once. The chain uses TRBV3-1 and TRBJ2-1; no clear D gene. The V gene's germline CDR1 is LGHDT and CDR2 YNNKEL (reference sequence). V lost 0 bases and J lost 4, with 13 bases in between. This CDR3 has 16 amino acids. DNA for the CDR3: TGTGCCAGCAGCCAAGAAGGGCTTATCGGGTACAATGAGCAGTTCTTC. This codes for CASSQEGLIGYNEQFF.

This clonotype came up a few times. The J gene is TRBJ1-4, the V gene TRBV28, with D possibly being TRBD1 (6 bases). V lost 7 bases and J 8 bases, leaving 20 bases between the germline ends. The CDR3 sequence is 15 residues long. Germline CDR1 is MDHEN and CDR2 is SYDVKM. The CDR3: CASIGGDSRNEKLFF. The CDR3 nucleotides read TGTGCCAGCATAGGGGGAGACAGTCGGAACGAAAAACTGTTTTTT.

This clonotype was seen only a few times. The chain joins TRBV6-8 to TRBJ2-3; D not certain. This CDR3 has 13 amino acids. Per germline, CDR1 MNHGY and CDR2 SAAAGT. Trimming stripped 2 bases from V and 9 bases from J, with 12 bases between. This CDR3 reads CASSYRIPETQYF. CDR3 coding DNA: TGTGCCAGCAGTTACCGAATCCCGGAAACGCAGTATTTT.

V and J are TRBV7-2 and TRBJ2-2; D remains unclear. The CDR3 runs to 14 residues. The V end was cut by 6 bases, the J end by 6 bases, with 14 bases between. Germline CDR1 SGHTA, CDR2 FQGNSA. CDR3 bases: TGTGCCAGCAGTCTAGGCCTAAACGCCGGGGAGCTGTTTTTT. Its translation is CASSLGLNAGELFF.

This clonotype was seen ten or more times. This chain links TRBV7-8 with TRBJ2-5; TRBD1 matches at 7 bases. Trimming cost V 1 base and J 3 bases; bases outside gene matches: 11. CDR3 length: 17 residues. Germline loops: CDR1 SGHVS, CDR2 FQNEAQ. This CDR3 reads CASSLEGETGLEETQYF. Here the CDR3 DNA reads TGTGCCAGCAGCTTAGAAGGGGAGACAGGGCTGGAAGAGACCCAGTACTTC.

There are a few counts of this clonotype. The chain links TRBV28 to TRBJ2-1; 10 bases map to TRBD2. Germline V gives CDR1 MDHEN, CDR2 SYDVKM. Trimming took 3 bases from V and 4 from J; bases not matched to a gene: 9. The CDR3 is 17 residues long. The DNA for the CDR3 is TGTGCCAGCAGTTTTCAATCGACTAGCGGGTTTTACAATGAGCAGTTCTTC. This sequence encodes CASSFQSTSGFYNEQFF. Complete variable domain (other parts from reference TRBV28 and TRBJ2-1): DVKVTQSSRYLVKRTGEKVFLECVQDMDHENMFWYRQDPGLGLRLIYFSYDVKMKEKGDIPEGYSVSREKKERFSLILESASTNQTSMYLCASSFQSTSGFYNEQFFGPGTRLTVL.

On this clonotype: A much larger clone lies a single base off, so this may be a read error. This chain connects TRBV12-3 or TRBV12-4 to TRBJ2-3, with TRBD2 matching over 11 bases. The length of the CDR3 is 18 residues. CDR3 sequence reads: CASSRSSPGLAVTDTKYF. CDR3 in DNA: TGTGCCAGCAGCCGGAGCTCACCGGGACTAGCGGTCACAGATACGAAGTATTTT.

This clonotype was seen a few times. The chain links TRBV6-5 to TRBJ2-6; D uncertain. CDR3 size: 17 residues. Germline lookup yields CDR1 MNHEY and CDR2 SVGAGI. Trimming took off 0 bases at V and 2 bases at J, with 11 bases between the two ends. The CDR3 protein is CASSYSWRTTGANVLTF. CDR3 nucleotides: TGTGCCAGCAGTTACTCCTGGCGGACCACTGGGGCCAACGTCCTGACTTTC.

The chain employs TRBV28 and TRBJ2-7, with 10 bases fitting TRBD1. Germline assignment: CDR1 MDHEN and CDR2 SYDVKM. V lost 6 bases to trimming and J lost 5 bases; unmatched junction nucleotides: 7. CDR3 size: 14 residues. CDR3 sequence (DNA): TGTGCCAGCAGCCCGACAGGGGGCTGGGACGAGCAGTACGTC. It translates to CASSPTGGWDEQYV.

The chain couples TRBV6-2 or TRBV6-3 to TRBJ2-7; 14 bases align to TRBD2. The CDR3 spans 15 residues. Per germline, CDR1 MNHEY and CDR2 SVGEGT. The V segment lost 6 bases and the J segment 4 bases; nucleotides outside the gene matches: 5. This CDR3 reads CASRPGLAGGYEQYV. Here the CDR3 DNA reads TGTGCCAGCAGACCCGGACTAGCGGGAGGTTACGAGCAGTACGTC.

In its sample, this clonotype was seen many times. This sequence joins TRBV12-3 or TRBV12-4 and TRBJ2-3; tentatively, D is TRBD2 (6 bases). V lost 6 bases and J lost 0, with 13 bases in between. The CDR3 is 15 residues long. CDR3 protein: CASSSRELSTDTQYF. The CDR3 nucleotides read TGTGCCAGCAGCTCCCGGGAGCTTAGCACAGATACGCAGTATTTT.

A word on this clonotype: This may arise from a read error, as a much more abundant clone is one base away. The V and J genes are TRBV7-2 and TRBJ1-2; maybe TRBD1 (6 bases). This CDR3 has 14 amino acids. Trimming removed 0 bases from V and 9 bases from J, with 14 bases in between. Germline V gene lookup returns CDR1 SGHTA and CDR2 FQGNSA. The CDR3 nucleotides are TGTGCCAGCAGCTTAGCGATGAGACAGGATAGCTACACCTTC. It is translated as CASSLAMRQDSYTF.

The sample holds a few counts of this clonotype. The rearrangement links TRBV6-5 to TRBJ2-3; D uncertain. CDR1 is MNHEY and CDR2 is SVGAGI in the germline V gene. V lost 2 bases and J 2 bases, leaving 8 bases between the germline ends. This CDR3 is 14 amino acids long. CDR3 protein: CASSYDQPTDTQYF. The CDR3 DNA reads TGTGCCAGCAGTTACGACCAACCCACAGATACGCAGTATTTT.

This rearrangement joins TRBV9 to TRBJ2-3, with TRBD2 matching 9 bases. The germline CDR1 and CDR2 sequences are SGDLS and YYNGEE. V lost 4 bases and J lost 3; bases outside the gene matches: 6. CDR3 size: 15 residues. The CDR3 here is CASSPAGGRTDTQYF. The CDR3 DNA follows: TGTGCCAGCAGCCCCGCGGGAGGGAGGACAGATACGCAGTATTTT.

This rearrangement joins TRBV28 to TRBJ1-1, with a weak D call TRBD1 (6 bases). The CDR3 is 14 residues long. V was trimmed by 4 bases and J by 1 base, leaving 10 bases between them. The germline V gene encodes CDR1 MDHEN and CDR2 SYDVKM. CDR3 residues: CASSSDSSNTEAFF. CDR3 nucleotides: TGTGCCAGCAGTTCGGACAGTTCGAACACTGAAGCTTTCTTT.